Below are 31 T cell receptor beta chains sequenced from a single sample in a study of graft-versus-host responses after intestinal transplantation. No cognate antigen is known for these TCRs. The protocol was immunoSEQ multiplex PCR, while the TCRdb copy is restricted to in-frame clones and leaves out a portion. The table has over 65,000 clones, 91% seen once. This sample comprised unstimulated CD8+ T cells sorted from spleen or lymph node cells, obtained before transplant. The receptors here all came from a human donor who was the organ donor for an intestinal transplant.

V usage is TRBV23-1 and J usage is TRBJ2-1; 7 bases agree with TRBD2. TRBV23-1 is identified as an open reading frame with a role that is uncertain. Trimming cost V 4 bases and J 7 bases; bases outside gene matches: 7. The CDR3 loop spans 14 amino acids. The CDR3, as DNA: TGCGCCAGCAGTCCAGGCGGGGGTGGGAATGAGCAGTTCTTC. Amino acids: CASSPGGGGNEQFF.

The CDR3 protein is CASSQQPGETQYF. In DNA, the CDR3 is TGTGCCAGCAGCCAACAGCCGGGAGAGACCCAGTACTTC. This chain connects TRBV7-9 to TRBJ2-5; unclear D gene. Germline CDR1 is SEHNR and CDR2 is FQNEAQ (reference sequence). CDR3 length equals 13 residues. Trimming removed 5 bases from V and 4 bases from J, with 11 bases in between. The full variable domain, completed using reference TRBV7-9 and TRBJ2-5, is DTGVSQNPRHKITKRGQNVTFRCDPISEHNRLYWYRQTLGQGPEFLTYFQNEAQLEKSRLLSDRFSAERPKGSFSTLEIQRTEQGDSAMYLCASSQQPGETQYFGPGTRLLVL.

V gene TRBV2 combines with J gene TRBJ2-3; a possible D gene is TRBD2 (5 bases). V dropped 4 bases and J dropped 2 bases, with 16 bases sitting between them. CDR1 SNHLY and CDR2 FYNNEI come from the germline V gene. This CDR3 is 16 amino acids long. CDR3 protein: CASSGGEDSYTDTQYF. The CDR3 DNA is TGTGCCAGCAGTGGGGGTGAGGACTCCTACACAGATACGCAGTATTTT. The whole variable domain, filled in from reference TRBV2 and TRBJ2-3, reads EPEVTQTPSHQVTQMGQEVILRCVPISNHLYFYWYRQILGQKVEFLVSFYNNEISEKSEIFDDQFSVERPDGSNFTLKIRSTKLEDSAMYFCASSGGEDSYTDTQYFGPGTRLTVL.

The J gene is TRBJ1-2, the V gene TRBV5-1; 10 bases fit TRBD1. The CDR3 runs to 14 residues. The junction had 8 bases not matched to a gene; V was cut back by 4 bases and J by 8 bases. In germline, CDR1 is SGHRS, CDR2 YFSETQ. This CDR3 reads CASSTKTGGRGYTF. The CDR3 nucleotides are TGCGCCAGCAGCACCAAGACAGGGGGCAGGGGCTACACCTTC.

The V gene is TRBV6-1, the J gene TRBJ1-1; 8 nucleotides match TRBD1. Trimming took 6 bases from V and 7 from J; bases not matched to a gene: 7. Germline V gene lookup returns CDR1 MNHNS and CDR2 SASEGT. This CDR3 has 13 residues. The CDR3 nucleotides are TGTGCCAGCAGGGCAGGGGGCGAAATTGAAGCTTTCTTT. Its protein product is CASRAGGEIEAFF.

The rearrangement uses TRBV10-2 and TRBJ2-2; D remains unclear. The V and J ends lost 0 bases and 6 bases respectively, with 11 bases between them. The germline V gene has CDR1 WSHSY and CDR2 SAAADI. The CDR3 length is 15 residues. The DNA for the CDR3 is TGCGCCAGCAGTGAGTCGATCGGGCAGGCCGGGGAGCTGTTTTTT. Encoded protein: CASSESIGQAGELFF.

The chain uses TRBV14 and TRBJ2-3, with unresolved D. Looked up from germline, CDR1 is SGHDN and CDR2 is FVKESK. Trimming removed 0 bases from V and 5 bases from J, with 9 bases in between. This CDR3 spans 14 amino acids. In DNA, the CDR3 is TGTGCCAGCAGCCAAGAGGCGGATGGAGATACGCAGTATTTT. Translating it yields CASSQEADGDTQYF. Full variable domain (remainder filled in from reference TRBV14 and TRBJ2-3): EAGVTQFPSHSVIEKGQTVTLRCDPISGHDNLYWYRRVMGKEIKFLLHFVKESKQDESGMPNNRFLAERTGGTYSTLKVQPAELEDSGVYFCASSQEADGDTQYFGPGTRLTVL.

The chain carries TRBV12-5 and TRBJ2-1, with 8 bases that match TRBD2. J was trimmed by 4 bases and V by 0 bases; bases with no gene match: 2. The CDR3 is 15 amino acids. Germline CDR1 is LGHNT and CDR2 is FRNRAP. The CDR3 nucleotides are TGTGCTAGTGGTTTGGTACTAGCGGAGTACAATGAGCAGTTCTTC. This translates into CASGLVLAEYNEQFF.

CDR3 DNA sequence: TGTGCCAGCAGCCAAGACGGCCAGCGGGACGTAAGTTACAATGAGCAGTTCTTC. It yields the protein CASSQDGQRDVSYNEQFF. The chain carries TRBV14 and TRBJ2-1; TRBD2 matches 7 bases. CDR3 length: 18 residues. V lost 0 bases to trimming and J lost 4 bases; unmatched junction nucleotides: 12. Germline V lookup: CDR1 SGHDN, CDR2 FVKESK.

The rearrangement uses TRBV7-8 and TRBJ2-5; D perhaps matches TRBD2 (6 bases). V lost 5 bases to trimming and J lost 0 bases, with 16 bases between them. The CDR3 loop spans 16 amino acids. Germline assignment: CDR1 SGHVS and CDR2 FQNEAQ. The CDR3 nucleotides are TGTGCCAGCAGCCAAGCGGCGGGACCGAACCAAGAGACCCAGTACTTC. It is translated as CASSQAAGPNQETQYF.

This chain links TRBV15 with TRBJ2-6, with 10 bases aligning to TRBD1. J was trimmed by 0 bases and V by 1 base; bases with no gene match: 3. This CDR3 contains 18 residues. CDR1 and CDR2 from the germline V gene are LNHNV and YYDKDF (reference sequence). The CDR3 region has the DNA TGTGCCACCAGCAGAGGACAGGGGGCCATCTCTGGGGCCAACGTCCTGACTTTC. Its translation is CATSRGQGAISGANVLTF.

V gene TRBV30 combines with J gene TRBJ2-7; D call uncertain. There are 12 residues in the CDR3. Trimming removed 2 bases from V and 4 bases from J, with 9 bases in between. The germline V gene encodes CDR1 GTSNPN and CDR2 SVGIG (reference sequence). Written as DNA, the CDR3 is TGTGCCTGGAGTCCCGGCGGATACGAGCAGTACTTC. Residues: CAWSPGGYEQYF.

V is TRBV11-2 and J is TRBJ1-3, with no clear D. CDR3 length: 14 amino acids. Looked up from germline, CDR1 is SGHAT and CDR2 is FQNNGV. V was cut by 1 base and J by 4 bases, with 8 bases left in between. The CDR3 reads CASSLGASGNTIYF. CDR3 nucleotide sequence: TGTGCCAGCAGCTTAGGCGCAAGCGGAAACACCATATATTTT.

J is TRBJ2-7 and V is TRBV11-3; D is tentatively TRBD1 or TRBD2 (5 bases each). This CDR3 contains 15 residues. Germline lookup yields CDR1 SGHNT and CDR2 YENEEA. V shed 5 bases and J shed 4 bases, with 18 bases lying between them. CDR3 coding DNA: TGTGCCAGCAGCCGGGGCAGGGCAGAAGGTTACGAGCAGTACTTC. As protein: CASSRGRAEGYEQYF.

This clone was seen a few times. The chain carries TRBV28 and TRBJ1-2; 9 nucleotides align to TRBD1. The junction had 7 bases not matched to a gene; V was cut back by 6 bases and J by 8 bases. The CDR3 is 13 residues long. The V gene's germline CDR1 is MDHEN and CDR2 SYDVKM. CDR3 nucleotide sequence: TGTGCCAGCAGAAAACAGGGGGCGGGAGGCTACACCTTC. Amino acids: CASRKQGAGGYTF.

The V gene is TRBV5-1, the J gene TRBJ2-7; weak D call: TRBD2 (5 bases). This CDR3 spans 14 amino acids. Trimming removed 6 bases from V and 3 bases from J, with 16 bases in between. Germline V gives CDR1 SGHRS, CDR2 YFSETQ. The DNA for the CDR3 is TGCGCCAGCACCCTAACTGGACGGGACTACGAGCAGTACTTC. Residues: CASTLTGRDYEQYF.

The gene calls are TRBV6-1 and TRBJ2-4; D not resolved. Deletions cut 3 bases from V and 0 bases from J, with 9 bases between. This CDR3 has 15 amino acids. Germline loops: CDR1 MNHNS, CDR2 SASEGT. CDR3 sequence: CASSELPLAKNIQYF. DNA of the CDR3: TGTGCCAGCAGTGAGCTACCACTAGCCAAAAACATTCAGTACTTC.

The V gene is TRBV7-9, the J gene TRBJ2-3; D not resolved. CDR3 length: 14 residues. CDR1 and CDR2 (germline): SEHNR, FQNEAQ (reference sequence). V gave up 4 bases and J gave up 0 bases, with 8 bases separating them. DNA of the CDR3: TGTGCCAGCAGCTCACGCCTCAGCACAGATACGCAGTATTTT. Its protein is CASSSRLSTDTQYF.

The V and J genes are TRBV11-2 and TRBJ2-1, with 9 bases identical to TRBD2. Trimming at V came to 3 bases and at J to 12 bases, leaving 18 bases not matched to a gene. CDR1 and CDR2 from the germline V gene are SGHAT and FQNNGV. The CDR3 has 17 amino acids. The CDR3 spells CASSFFSGRQTTQWQFF. CDR3 DNA: TGTGCCAGCAGCTTTTTTAGCGGGAGACAGACTACACAATGGCAGTTCTTC.

This chain connects TRBV4-1 to TRBJ1-1, with 7 bases fitting TRBD1. The trim removed 2 bases at V and 5 bases at J, leaving 5 bases unmatched. Germline V gene lookup returns CDR1 MGHRA and CDR2 YSYEKL. This CDR3 is 14 amino acids long. The CDR3 DNA is TGCGCCAGCAGCCAAATAGGGGGCAGGACTGAAGCTTTCTTT. This gives the protein CASSQIGGRTEAFF.

J is TRBJ1-1 and V is TRBV6-5; D unclear. The germline gives CDR1 MNHEY, CDR2 SVGAGI. This CDR3 contains 13 residues. The germline V and J ends were trimmed by 6 bases and 0 bases, with 8 bases remaining between them. The CDR3 loop reads CASRAFLNTEAFF. The CDR3 coding sequence is TGTGCCAGCAGGGCATTCCTGAACACTGAAGCTTTCTTT.

This chain joins TRBV5-1 and TRBJ2-5; D is perhaps TRBD2 (6 bases). Germline CDR1 SGHRS, CDR2 YFSETQ. CDR3 length: 13 residues. V gave up 7 bases and J gave up 2 bases, with 12 bases separating them. The CDR3 coding sequence is TGCGCCAGCCGAGGCGGGGAACAAGAGACCCAGTACTTC. This codes for CASRGGEQETQYF.

In this sample, this clone turned up a few times. The chain employs TRBV4-1 and TRBJ2-7; 7 bases align to TRBD2. Losses at the gene ends were 3 bases for V and 6 bases for J; bases not matched to a gene: 8. CDR3 size: 14 residues. Germline loops: CDR1 MGHRA, CDR2 YSYEKL. For the CDR3, the DNA is TGCGCCAGCAGCCAGAGGGACTATTGGGGCGAGCAGTACTTC. Protein: CASSQRDYWGEQYF.

The V gene is TRBV19, the J gene TRBJ1-2, with TRBD1 matching over 11 bases. This CDR3 region has 15 residues. V lost 4 bases to trimming and J lost 5 bases; unmatched junction nucleotides: 6. The germline CDR1 and CDR2 sequences are LNHDA and SQIVND (reference sequence). CDR3 residues: CASSTGTGGMYGYTF. As DNA, the CDR3 is TGTGCCAGTAGTACCGGGACAGGGGGAATGTATGGCTACACCTTC.

This clone has just one count. V and J are TRBV9 and TRBJ2-3, with D possibly matching TRBD2 (6 bases). Germline-derived CDR1 and CDR2 are SGDLS and YYNGEE. This CDR3 comprises 17 residues. V was cut by 3 bases and J by 3 bases, with 20 bases left in between. This CDR3 is CASSAGRLEGVTDTQYF. The CDR3 DNA follows: TGTGCCAGCAGCGCCGGACGACTGGAGGGAGTAACAGATACGCAGTATTTT.

V is TRBV6-1 and J is TRBJ2-1; D remains unclear. V was pared by 3 bases and J by 4 bases, with 4 bases between. The length of the CDR3 is 12 residues. Per the germline V gene, CDR1 is MNHNS and CDR2 is SASEGT. The CDR3 DNA sequence: TGTGCCAGCAGTGATCAGTACAATGAGCAGTTCTTC. This translates into CASSDQYNEQFF.

CDR3 in amino acids: CASTLTGEETQYF. CDR3 DNA sequence: TGCGCCAGCACCCTGACAGGGGAAGAGACCCAGTACTTC. The rearrangement uses TRBV5-1 and TRBJ2-5, with 8 bases matching TRBD1. J lost 3 bases, V lost 6 bases, and 4 bases had no gene match. CDR3 length: 13 amino acids. Per the germline V gene, CDR1 is SGHRS and CDR2 is YFSETQ.

The chain uses TRBV19 and TRBJ1-6, with 7 bases lining up with TRBD1. V shed 1 base and J 8 bases; nucleotides not matched to a gene: 5. Per the germline V gene, CDR1 is LNHDA and CDR2 is SQIVND (reference sequence). The CDR3 sequence is 15 residues long. This CDR3 reads CASSIGDSDYSPLHF. CDR3 coding DNA: TGTGCCAGTAGTATAGGGGACAGTGATTATTCACCCCTCCACTTT.

V gene TRBV6-5 combines with J gene TRBJ1-1; weak D call: TRBD1 (5 bases). CDR1 is MNHEY and CDR2 is SVGAGI in the germline V gene. The CDR3 is 15 residues long. Trimming took off 1 base at V and 0 bases at J, with 9 bases between the two ends. Here the CDR3 reads CASSYYRNMNTEAFF. CDR3 nucleotide sequence: TGTGCCAGCAGTTACTACAGGAACATGAACACTGAAGCTTTCTTT.

This chain's CDR3 is CASSIYGFMSHEQYF. As DNA, the CDR3 is TGTGCCAGTAGTATATACGGCTTCATGTCCCACGAGCAGTACTTC. V gene TRBV19 combines with J gene TRBJ2-7; D uncertain. The length of the CDR3 is 15 residues. Germline V gives CDR1 LNHDA, CDR2 SQIVND (reference sequence). The ends were cut back, 2 bases at V and 5 bases at J, with 16 bases in the middle.

In nucleotides, the CDR3 is TGTGCCAGCATTGGGGGGGCTGAGCAGTTCTTC. As protein: CASIGGAEQFF. V is TRBV7-9 and J is TRBJ2-1, with D perhaps matching TRBD2 (7 bases). The length of the CDR3 is 11 residues. The germline V gene encodes CDR1 SEHNR and CDR2 FQNEAQ (reference sequence). V lost 7 bases and J lost 9, with 10 bases in between.